This TCR beta chain came from a study of blood T cell repertoires in COVID-19. Study-wide background: The origin of the acute and convalescent COVID-19 samples was the United States, Italy and Spain.

The CDR3 is 14 amino acids. The germline V gene encodes CDR1 SEHNR and CDR2 FQNEAQ (reference sequence). The ends lost 4 bases at V and 5 bases at J; junction bases unmatched: 2. Original handling: From reference gene primer amplification, estimates of nucleated cell counts were derived. Produced via immunoSEQ multiplex PCR; TCRdb's table is partial and in-frame only. Clone size and the V and J calls come from that table; the DNA yielded D and trimming. The sample carries some 200,000 clones, about four fifths recorded once. Sample: peripheral blood. V gene TRBV7-9 combines with J gene TRBJ2-2; 9 bases are shared with TRBD1. This receptor was obtained from a woman between 40 and 55 years old with acute or convalescent COVID-19. The CDR3 is CASSWTGVTGELFF. The CDR3 DNA is TGTGCCAGCAGCTGGACAGGGGTGACCGGGGAGCTGTTTTTT.